This T cell receptor beta chain appears in the sequencing data of a study of radiotherapy plus CTLA-4 blockade in lung cancer. Study in general: Disease control was seen in approximately 31% of patients, objective responses in 15% to 20%. General study results and limits: Early shifts in blood T cell clones, with interferon-beta, reportedly predicted response best. Blood-borne expansion of tumor-derived TCR clones followed radiotherapy plus ipilimumab.

This clone has just a few counts. Its target is not known. The data were produced by immunoSEQ multiplex PCR, yet TCRdb's version contains in-frame clones alone and is incomplete. Among tens of thousands of clones listed, approximately 86% were seen once. This CDR3 is built from 12 residues. From germline, CDR1 is SGHNT and CDR2 YENEEA. The V gene lost 6 bases and the J gene lost 3 bases, with 9 bases spanning the gap. The source of this sequence is a human donor with non-small cell lung cancer that progressed on radiotherapy plus ipilimumab. Material: peripheral blood, obtained from a patient treated with radiotherapy plus ipilimumab. The J gene is TRBJ2-7, the V gene TRBV11-3, with D unresolved. Here the CDR3 reads CASSNTDYEQYF. The CDR3 nucleotides read TGTGCCAGCAGTAATACAGACTACGAGCAGTACTTC.